One and the same sample provided the 7 T cell receptor beta chains below, sequenced in a study of T cells in Graves' hyperthyroidism and ophthalmopathy. Amplified TCR beta CDR3 regions came from RNA transcripts. With the HTBI primer set, the TCR CDR3 went through a first round of RT-PCR. TCRdb reprocessed the multiplex PCR reads via MiXCR and lists one record per CDR3 protein. Seen here are about 300,000 distinct CDR3 sequences, about 19% observed once, and the top ten hold under 45%. The specimen sequenced was blood. These receptor sequences come from a man aged 50 to 60 with Graves' ophthalmopathy.

This clonotype was detected ten times or more. V is TRBV11-2 and J is TRBJ2-7; 7 nucleotides line up with TRBD2. Trimming at V came to 5 bases and at J to 6 bases, leaving 10 bases not matched to a gene. Germline V gene lookup returns CDR1 SGHAT and CDR2 FQNNGV. The CDR3 extends over 14 amino acids. CDR3 in amino acids: CASSPRRESPEQYF. CDR3 sequence (DNA): TGTGCCAGCAGCCCCCGGCGGGAGAGCCCCGAGCAGTACTTC.

This clonotype was counted a few times. The junction differs from germline at one of its ends, possibly a read error. V and J are TRBV28 and TRBJ2-7, with 11 nucleotides matching TRBD2. The CDR3 is 15 residues long. CDR1 MDHEN and CDR2 SYDVKM come from the germline V gene. The CDR3 spells CASSPASGRINEQHF. The CDR3 DNA is TGTGCCAGCAGTCCGGCTAGCGGGAGGATCAACGAGCAGCACTTC.

This clonotype has ten or more counts. The chain has TRBV18 and TRBJ1-1; D is unresolved. CDR3 length: 15 residues. Trimming took 2 bases from V and 1 from J, leaving 11 bases between them. Per germline, CDR1 KGHSH and CDR2 LQKENI. CDR3 in DNA: TGTGCCAGCTCACCATCGGCAGTAACGAACACTGAAGCTTTCTTT. Translation gives CASSPSAVTNTEAFF.

This clonotype has only a few counts. V usage is TRBV5-1 and J usage is TRBJ2-7; 10 positions match TRBD1. The CDR3 totals 15 residues. Trimming took 4 bases from V and 0 from J; bases not matched to a gene: 4. In germline, CDR1 is SGHRS, CDR2 YFSETQ. The CDR3, as DNA: TGCGCCAGCAGCCCGACAGGGGGCTTCTCCTACGAGCAGTACTTC. Encoded protein: CASSPTGGFSYEQYF.

The chain carries TRBV6-5 and TRBJ1-2; tentative D call: TRBD1 (5 bases). Germline lookup yields CDR1 MNHEY and CDR2 SVGAGI. The CDR3 runs 12 residues. Between the trimmed V and J ends, which lost 2 bases and 8 bases, there was a span of 9 bases. CDR3 amino acids: CASSYGGQGYTF. CDR3 nucleotide sequence: TGTGCCAGCAGTTACGGGGGTCAAGGCTACACCTTC.

There are many counts of this clonotype. The chain carries TRBV20-1 and TRBJ2-7, with a possible D match to TRBD2 (5 bases). Germline V lookup: CDR1 DFQATT, CDR2 SNEGSKA (reference sequence). The CDR3 is 13 residues long. Deletions cut 3 bases from V and 7 bases from J, with 16 bases between. Here the CDR3 reads CSASTGSDREQYF. CDR3 coding DNA: TGCAGTGCTAGTACGGGAAGCGATAGGGAGCAGTACTTC.

This clonotype turned up a few times. This chain uses TRBV3-1 with TRBJ2-5; D is undetermined. Germline CDR1 reads LGHDT; CDR2 reads YNNKEL (reference sequence). Trimming removed 0 bases from V and 8 bases from J, with 4 bases in between. This CDR3 contains 11 residues. The CDR3 is CASSQEATQYF. In nucleotides, the CDR3 is TGTGCCAGCAGCCAAGAGGCCACCCAGTACTTC.